The 21 T cell receptor beta chains presented below share a single source sample, sequenced in a study of cytomegalovirus exposure and HLA in healthy donors. The assay was immunoSEQ multiplex PCR, and TCRdb's table has in-frame clones only and misses some. The sample lists a few hundred thousand clones; 70% to 90% were seen once. Sequencing input: PBMCs. These receptors came from a woman aged 18-35 years in good health and CMV-seronegative.

This clone was picked up a small number of times. This chain links TRBV19 with TRBJ1-6, with D perhaps matching TRBD1 (5 bases). This CDR3 has 13 residues. Germline V CDR1 and CDR2: LNHDA, SQIVND (reference sequence). CDR3 sequence reads: CSTASSYNSPLHF. The CDR3, as DNA: TGTTCGACAGCGAGCTCCTATAATTCACCCCTCCACTTT.

V usage is TRBV5-8 and J usage is TRBJ1-2; TRBD1 matches at 10 bases. The CDR3 sequence is 16 residues long. The trim removed 4 bases at V and 2 bases at J, leaving 8 bases unmatched. Germline-derived CDR1 and CDR2 are SGHTS and YDEGEE. As DNA, the CDR3 is TGTGCCAGCAGCCTGACTCCGGGACAGGGGAACTATGGCTACACCTTC. Translated, it gives CASSLTPGQGNYGYTF.

The V call is TRBV2, the J call TRBJ2-5; the D gene is possibly TRBD2 (5 bases). Germline V gene lookup returns CDR1 SNHLY and CDR2 FYNNEI. Trimming took off 7 bases at V and 4 bases at J, with 13 bases between the two ends. The CDR3 extends over 13 amino acids. The CDR3 DNA reads as TGTGCCAGCAAGGGAGAGGTGGGAGAGACCCAGTACTTC. This codes for CASKGEVGETQYF.

CDR3 in amino acids: CASSPPGLAGDEQFF. In nucleotides, the CDR3 is TGTGCCAGCTCACCTCCGGGACTAGCAGGGGATGAGCAGTTCTTC. The V and J genes are TRBV18 and TRBJ2-1; 9 bases line up with TRBD2. Looked up from germline, CDR1 is KGHSH and CDR2 is LQKENI. CDR3 size: 15 residues. V trimming: 3 bases; J trimming: 8 bases; junction bases outside the gene matches: 8. Looking up the rest from reference TRBV18 and TRBJ2-1 gives the full variable domain: NAGVMQNPRHLVRRRGQEARLRCSPMKGHSHVYWYRQLPEEGLKFMVYLQKENIIDESGMPKERFSAEFPKEGPSILRIQQVVRGDSAAYFCASSPPGLAGDEQFFGPGTRLTVL.

The CDR3 bases are TGTGCCAGCAGCACTAGCGGGAGCTCCTACAATGAGCAGTTCTTC. Translated, it gives CASSTSGSSYNEQFF. The chain carries TRBV7-2 and TRBJ2-1; 11 bases map to TRBD2. Germline V gives CDR1 SGHTA, CDR2 FQGNSA. With V trimmed by 5 bases and J by 0 bases, 0 bases remained unmatched. The CDR3 runs to 15 residues.

The chain recombines TRBV14 with TRBJ1-1; weak D call: TRBD1 (5 bases). The germline CDR1 and CDR2 sequences are SGHDN and FVKESK. Trimming cost V 4 bases and J 6 bases, with 6 bases left between them. The CDR3 totals 11 residues. The CDR3 DNA is TGTGCCAGCAGCCCAGGGCCTGAAGCTTTCTTT. Protein sequence: CASSPGPEAFF.

The rearrangement uses TRBV28 and TRBJ2-7; the match to TRBD2 covers 13 bases. The CDR3 is made up of 14 amino acids. Trimming took 6 bases from V and 2 from J; bases not matched to a gene: 1. Germline V gene data show CDR1 as MDHEN and CDR2 as SYDVKM. CDR3 sequence: CASRLAGGPYEQYF. CDR3 bases: TGTGCCAGCAGACTAGCGGGGGGGCCCTACGAGCAGTACTTC. The full variable domain, completed using reference TRBV28 and TRBJ2-7, is DVKVTQSSRYLVKRTGEKVFLECVQDMDHENMFWYRQDPGLGLRLIYFSYDVKMKEKGDIPEGYSVSREKKERFSLILESASTNQTSMYLCASRLAGGPYEQYFGPGTRLTVT.

The genes are TRBV5-6 and TRBJ2-7, with 9 bases aligning to TRBD1. Per germline, CDR1 SGHDT and CDR2 YYEEEE. The V gene end was trimmed by 4 bases and the J gene end by 5 bases; junction bases not matched to a gene: 10. The CDR3 is 15 residues long. CDR3 in amino acids: CASSGTGDRVDEQYF. The CDR3 nucleotides read TGTGCCAGCAGCGGGACCGGGGACAGGGTCGACGAGCAGTACTTC. Based on the CDR3 plus reference TRBV5-6 and TRBJ2-7, the full variable domain is DAGVTQSPTHLIKTRGQQVTLRCSPKSGHDTVSWYQQALGQGPQFIFQYYEEEERQRGNFPDRFSGHQFPNYSSELNVNALLLGDSALYLCASSGTGDRVDEQYFGPGTRLTVT.

The chain carries TRBV9 and TRBJ1-1; the D gene is possibly TRBD1 (6 bases). V lost 0 bases and J lost 6, with 9 bases in between. In germline, CDR1 is SGDLS, CDR2 YYNGEE. The CDR3 loop spans 13 amino acids. The CDR3 protein is CASSVVGAAEAFF. Written as DNA, the CDR3 is TGTGCCAGCAGCGTAGTGGGGGCGGCTGAAGCTTTCTTT. The full variable domain, in which reference TRBV9 and TRBJ1-1 provide the parts outside the CDR3, is DSGVTQTPKHLITATGQRVTLRCSPRSGDLSVYWYQQSLDQGLQFLIQYYNGEERAKGNILERFSAQQFPDLHSELNLSSLELGDSALYFCASSVVGAAEAFFGQGTRLTVV.

This chain links TRBV4-3 with TRBJ2-1, with a possible D match to TRBD2 (5 bases). V gave up 0 bases and J gave up 6 bases, with 15 bases separating them. The CDR3 length is 16 residues. From germline, CDR1 is LGHNA and CDR2 YSLEER. DNA of the CDR3: TGCGCCAGCAGCCAAGATGTTTTAGGGAGCCCCAATGAGCAGTTCTTC. Translating it yields CASSQDVLGSPNEQFF.

V gene TRBV28 combines with J gene TRBJ2-1, with 9 bases identical to TRBD1. J lost 9 bases, V lost 6 bases, and 9 bases had no gene match. The length of the CDR3 is 14 residues. The V gene's germline CDR1 is MDHEN and CDR2 SYDVKM. In nucleotides, the CDR3 is TGTGCCAGCAGCCCGACAGGGGGACTCGGTGAGCAGTTCTTC. This encodes CASSPTGGLGEQFF.

The chain recombines TRBV29-1 with TRBJ2-7; D is unclear. V was clipped by 3 bases and J by 2 bases, with 5 bases between them. The germline V gene has CDR1 SQVTM and CDR2 ANQGSEA. The CDR3 is 11 amino acids. CDR3 sequence: CSVDTTYEQYF. For the CDR3, the DNA is TGCAGCGTTGACACAACCTACGAGCAGTACTTC.

The J gene is TRBJ1-2, the V gene TRBV27; no clear D. Germline lookup yields CDR1 MNHEY and CDR2 SMNVEV (reference sequence). Trimming shortened V by 3 bases and J by 7 bases, and 18 bases separated the two germline ends. The CDR3 consists of 15 residues. CDR3 in amino acids: CASSFSGLFGGGYTF. CDR3 coding DNA: TGTGCCAGCAGTTTTTCTGGGTTGTTCGGAGGTGGCTACACCTTC.

This clone was seen more than once but under ten times. The chain employs TRBV7-9 and TRBJ1-2; D is unclear. The CDR3 extends over 16 amino acids. CDR1 SEHNR and CDR2 FQNEAQ come from the germline V gene (reference sequence). V gave up 4 bases and J gave up 6 bases, with 21 bases separating them. The CDR3 reads CASSSDDSTARDGYTF. The CDR3 bases are TGTGCCAGCAGCTCGGATGACTCGACTGCGCGGGATGGCTACACCTTC.

This clone came up once. The chain uses TRBV29-1 and TRBJ2-7; 8 bases map to TRBD2. After removal of 0 bases from V and 3 bases from J, the junction contained 13 bases not matched to a gene. Germline CDR1 reads SQVTM; CDR2 reads ANQGSEA. The CDR3 runs 17 residues. In DNA form, the CDR3 reads TGCAGCGTTGAAGATTTGGGTCACGGGGGGGAGTTCTACGAGCAGTACTTC. Translated: CSVEDLGHGGEFYEQYF.

J is TRBJ1-1 and V is TRBV25-1; TRBD1 might be the D (6 bases). In germline, CDR1 is MGHDK, CDR2 SYGVNS. The CDR3 is made up of 12 amino acids. Trimming removed 1 base from V and 11 bases from J, with 11 bases in between. The CDR3 here is CASSESHREAFF. The CDR3 bases are TGTGCCAGCAGTGAATCCCACAGGGAGGCTTTCTTT.

The rearrangement joins TRBV7-6 to TRBJ2-7; the D gene is possibly TRBD1 (6 bases). The CDR3 totals 17 residues. With 3 bases removed from V and 2 bases from J, the gap between germline ends came to 20 bases. The germline V gene encodes CDR1 SGHVS and CDR2 FNYEAQ. CDR3 DNA: TGTGCCAGCAGCTTCCAAGCGCCACAGGGTTATACCTACGAGCAGTACTTC. Amino acid sequence: CASSFQAPQGYTYEQYF.

J is TRBJ1-2 and V is TRBV10-1; D is possibly TRBD1 (5 bases). V was cut by 3 bases and J by 4 bases, with 9 bases left in between. CDR3 length equals 13 residues. In germline, CDR1 is WNHNN, CDR2 SYGVQD (reference sequence). CDR3 loop: CASSEAQAYGYTF. As DNA, the CDR3 is TGCGCCAGCAGTGAAGCACAGGCCTATGGCTACACCTTC.

This chain connects TRBV5-1 to TRBJ1-2; 8 bases map to TRBD1. Germline CDR1 and CDR2: SGHRS and YFSETQ. The J segment lost 6 bases and the V segment lost 0 bases, leaving 7 bases of the junction unmatched. CDR3 length: 15 residues. Written as DNA, the CDR3 is TGCGCCAGCAGCTTGGTGGCAGGGGGCGGGGATGGCTACACCTTC. It codes for CASSLVAGGGDGYTF.

This clone showed up just a few times. V gene TRBV19 combines with J gene TRBJ2-5; D might be TRBD2 (6 bases). The CDR3 loop spans 15 amino acids. Germline assignment: CDR1 LNHDA and CDR2 SQIVND (reference sequence). Deletions cut 5 bases from V and 1 base from J, with 14 bases between. The CDR3 DNA reads TGTGCCAGTAGTTCCGGGACTTTTCTCCAAGAGACCCAGTACTTC. Translated, it gives CASSSGTFLQETQYF.

The rearrangement joins TRBV19 to TRBJ1-2; the D is unclear. CDR3 size: 14 residues. CDR1 is LNHDA, CDR2 SQIVND, per germline (reference sequence). The V end lost 6 bases, the J end lost 2 bases, and 13 bases lay between the germline ends. CDR3 DNA sequence: TGTGCCAGTAGCTTGCCGGGAAAAAACTATGGCTACACCTTC. It yields the protein CASSLPGKNYGYTF.